This T cell receptor (beta chain) was sequenced during a study of response to subunit inactivated influenza vaccine. Regarding the study as a whole: After each seasonal influenza vaccination, few new T cells are recruited, the authors suggested.

The table lists this clonotype with many counts. The antigen is not known. Each CDR3 protein is one row after TCRdb ran MiXCR on the RT-PCR reads. Counted here are roughly 650,000 distinct CDR3 sequences, 15% to 18% occurring once; the ten biggest clones make up 9.5% to 13%. The clonotype originates from a man aged 50 to 59 who received an inactivated influenza vaccine. Sample: PBMCs from blood, taken approximately 12 days after vaccination.

In DNA form, the CDR3 reads TGTGCCAGCAGTCCGACCGGGACGTACACTGAAGCTTTCTTT. Translated, it gives CASSPTGTYTEAFF. This chain links TRBV27 with TRBJ1-1; D perhaps matches TRBD1 (5 bases). Germline CDR1 and CDR2: MNHEY and SMNVEV (reference sequence). The CDR3 is made up of 14 amino acids. V was cut by 5 bases and J by 3 bases, with 13 bases left in between.